The 26 T cell receptor beta chains reported below all come from one sample, sequenced in a study of shared clonotypes between healthy human individuals. Sequenced by immunoSEQ multiplex PCR; TCRdb stores in-frame clones only, minus some. The sample holds roughly 410,000 clones, about 96% seen once. The sample taken for sequencing was memory CD8+ T cells sorted from blood. As for subset: CD45RO+ cells pooled with CCR7-negative TemRA cells. The receptors shown here come from a man under 40 in good health.

This clone was picked up one time. V is TRBV30 and J is TRBJ2-7; 8 bases match TRBD1. Germline CDR1 reads GTSNPN; CDR2 reads SVGIG (reference sequence). J lost 2 bases, V lost 5 bases, and 2 bases had no gene match. This CDR3 contains 12 residues. The CDR3 region has the DNA TGTGCCTGGGGACAGGGTCCCTACGAGCAGTACTTC. Translation: CAWGQGPYEQYF.

The gene calls are TRBV7-2 and TRBJ2-7, with 7 bases that match TRBD2. Germline lookup yields CDR1 SGHTA and CDR2 FQGNSA. CDR3 length: 16 amino acids. The J segment lost 0 bases and the V segment lost 1 base, leaving 6 bases of the junction unmatched. CDR3 protein: CASSLEVGGSSYEQYF. The CDR3 DNA reads as TGTGCCAGCAGCTTAGAAGTCGGCGGGAGCTCCTACGAGCAGTACTTC.

The J gene is TRBJ2-7, the V gene TRBV6-5, with 8 bases lining up with TRBD2. The CDR3 covers 13 residues. Germline trimming cut 8 bases from V and 4 bases from J; bases unmatched to any gene: 7. Germline loops: CDR1 MNHEY, CDR2 SVGAGI. For the CDR3, the DNA is TGTGCCAGCGCTAGCGGGCGCGGGTACGAGCAGTACTTC. Amino acids: CASASGRGYEQYF.

The V gene is TRBV18, the J gene TRBJ2-5, with D unclear. The CDR3 length is 10 residues. In germline, CDR1 is KGHSH, CDR2 LQKENI. V lost 6 bases, J lost 4 bases, and 3 bases lay in between. The CDR3 sequence is CASSLETQYF. The CDR3 coding sequence is TGTGCCAGCTCGCTAGAGACCCAGTACTTC.

This chain links TRBV6-6 with TRBJ1-3; the D is unclear. Trimming took 0 bases from V and 4 from J, leaving 10 bases between them. CDR3 length: 15 amino acids. Germline CDR1 and CDR2: MNHNY and SVGAGI (reference sequence). The CDR3 DNA sequence: TGTGCCAGCAGTTACTCCCCGCCGGTCGGAAACACCATATATTTT. The encoded protein is CASSYSPPVGNTIYF.

The chain is built from TRBV30 and TRBJ2-3; 14 bases map to TRBD2. V lost 5 bases to trimming and J lost 4 bases; unmatched junction nucleotides: 2. Germline V gene sequence: CDR1 GTSNPN, CDR2 SVGIG (reference sequence). The CDR3 contains 14 residues. The CDR3 here is CAWGGLAGADTQYF. CDR3 coding DNA: TGTGCCTGGGGGGGACTAGCGGGAGCAGATACGCAGTATTTT.

The chain carries TRBV5-4 and TRBJ2-7, with 10 bases aligning to TRBD2. V shed 4 bases and J 1 base; nucleotides not matched to a gene: 8. Per germline, CDR1 SGHNT and CDR2 YYREEE (reference sequence). The CDR3 has 16 residues. Here the CDR3 reads CASSPKTSGLSYEQYF. CDR3 nucleotide sequence: TGTGCCAGCAGCCCAAAGACTAGCGGGTTATCCTACGAGCAGTACTTC.

The chain links TRBV5-1 to TRBJ2-6; unclear D gene. Germline CDR1 is SGHRS and CDR2 is YFSETQ. Trimming pared 0 bases from V and 0 bases from J, leaving 10 bases between. This CDR3 comprises 17 residues. Here the CDR3 DNA reads TGCGCCAGCAGCTTGGCCAACTCCAACTCTGGGGCCAACGTCCTGACTTTC. Its protein is CASSLANSNSGANVLTF.

V usage is TRBV11-2 and J usage is TRBJ1-1; D is undetermined. This CDR3 spans 15 amino acids. Germline values: CDR1 SGHAT, CDR2 FQNNGV. Trimming cost V 5 bases and J 0 bases, with 13 bases left between them. Here the CDR3 reads CASSPYHSLNTEAFF. CDR3 sequence (DNA): TGTGCCAGCAGCCCCTATCATTCCCTGAACACTGAAGCTTTCTTT. Filled out from reference TRBV11-2 and TRBJ1-1, the complete variable domain reads EAGVAQSPRYKIIEKRQSVAFWCNPISGHATLYWYQQILGQGPKLLIQFQNNGVVDDSQLPKDRFSAERLKGVDSTLKIQPAKLEDSAVYLCASSPYHSLNTEAFFGQGTRLTVV.

This chain links TRBV7-9 with TRBJ1-4; D may be TRBD1 (6 bases). The V end was cut by 5 bases, the J end by 8 bases, with 21 bases between. Germline loops: CDR1 SEHNR, CDR2 FQNEAQ (reference sequence). The CDR3 runs 16 residues. The CDR3 region has the DNA TGTGCCAGCAGCCAACCGGGGGGCATGTCCCGCGAAAAACTGTTTTTT. It is translated as CASSQPGGMSREKLFF.

This sequence joins TRBV2 and TRBJ1-5, with unresolved D. The CDR3 totals 12 residues. Germline CDR1 SNHLY, CDR2 FYNNEI. Between the trimmed V and J ends, which lost 6 bases and 6 bases, there was a span of 9 bases. CDR3 loop: CASRLGSQPQHF. The DNA of the CDR3 is TGTGCCAGCAGGCTTGGGAGTCAGCCCCAGCATTTT.

The CDR3 coding sequence is TGTGCCAGCAGCGTACAGGGGACGCAGACCCAGTACTTC. Translation gives CASSVQGTQTQYF. V usage is TRBV7-6 and J usage is TRBJ2-5, with 7 bases aligning to TRBD1. The V gene's germline CDR1 is SGHVS and CDR2 FNYEAQ. CDR3 length: 13 residues. The V and J ends lost 5 bases and 6 bases, in that order; junction bases with no gene match: 6.

This clone was seen just once. The chain is built from TRBV7-2 and TRBJ2-3, with D possibly matching TRBD2 (6 bases). There are 15 residues in the CDR3. Germline CDR1 and CDR2: SGHTA and FQGNSA. Trimming removed 1 base from V and 2 bases from J, with 10 bases in between. The CDR3: CASSLDGSHTDTQYF. The CDR3 bases are TGTGCCAGCAGCTTAGACGGGAGTCACACAGATACGCAGTATTTT. Looking up the rest from reference TRBV7-2 and TRBJ2-3 gives the full variable domain: GAGVSQSPSNKVTEKGKDVELRCDPISGHTALYWYRQSLGQGLEFLIYFQGNSAPDKSGLPSDRFSAERTGGSVSTLTIQRTQQEDSAVYLCASSLDGSHTDTQYFGPGTRLTVL.

The chain uses TRBV7-8 and TRBJ2-1; D might be TRBD1 or TRBD2, each matching 5 bases. Trimming left V 2 bases short and J 8 bases short, with 16 bases between. Germline CDR1 reads SGHVS; CDR2 reads FQNEAQ. This CDR3 spans 15 amino acids. CDR3 nucleotides: TGTGCCAGCAGCTTACGTCGGGGATCAGGGTATGAGCAGTTCTTC. Translating gives CASSLRRGSGYEQFF. Variable domain in full (rest from reference TRBV7-8 and TRBJ2-1): GAGVSQSPRYKVAKRGQDVALRCDPISGHVSLFWYQQALGQGPEFLTYFQNEAQLDKSGLPSDRFFAERPEGSVSTLKIQRTQQEDSAVYLCASSLRRGSGYEQFFGPGTRLTVL.

V gene TRBV28 combines with J gene TRBJ1-2, with TRBD1 matching over 7 bases. The J segment lost 4 bases and the V segment lost 4 bases, leaving 9 bases of the junction unmatched. Germline values: CDR1 MDHEN, CDR2 SYDVKM. This CDR3 comprises 15 residues. The CDR3 bases are TGTGCCAGCAGTTGGATGCCGGGACAGATCTATGGCTACACCTTC. This gives the protein CASSWMPGQIYGYTF.

This chain connects TRBV5-1 to TRBJ2-7, with TRBD1 matching over 7 bases. The CDR3 totals 14 residues. Per the germline V gene, CDR1 is SGHRS and CDR2 is YFSETQ. V was pared by 0 bases and J by 6 bases, with 6 bases of the junction left unmatched. The CDR3 is CASSLVPQGVEQYF. The CDR3 coding sequence is TGCGCCAGCAGCTTGGTCCCTCAGGGGGTCGAGCAGTACTTC.

The V and J genes are TRBV6-1 and TRBJ2-3; TRBD2 aligns across 16 bases. This CDR3 has 16 amino acids. J lost 3 bases, V lost 4 bases, and 1 base had no gene match. Germline CDR1 MNHNS, CDR2 SASEGT. The CDR3 DNA reads TGTGCCAGCAGTGGGGGACTAGCGGGAGGGACAGATACGCAGTATTTT. Translated, it gives CASSGGLAGGTDTQYF.

The J gene is TRBJ2-5, the V gene TRBV7-2; no reliable D call. Between the trimmed V and J ends, which lost 2 bases and 3 bases, there was a span of 4 bases. Looked up from germline, CDR1 is SGHTA and CDR2 is FQGNSA. The CDR3 runs to 12 residues. CDR3 DNA: TGTGCCAGCAGCTTATCTAAAGAGACCCAGTACTTC. It yields the protein CASSLSKETQYF. Looking up the rest from reference TRBV7-2 and TRBJ2-5 gives the full variable domain: GAGVSQSPSNKVTEKGKDVELRCDPISGHTALYWYRQSLGQGLEFLIYFQGNSAPDKSGLPSDRFSAERTGGSVSTLTIQRTQQEDSAVYLCASSLSKETQYFGPGTRLLVL.

This chain links TRBV9 with TRBJ1-2; unclear D gene. The CDR3 sequence is 15 residues long. From germline, CDR1 is SGDLS and CDR2 YYNGEE. Trimming removed 4 bases from V and 3 bases from J, with 16 bases in between. As DNA, the CDR3 is TGTGCCAGCAGCCCCAGAGGATCCTCGGACTATGGCTACACCTTC. Its translation is CASSPRGSSDYGYTF.

V and J are TRBV7-9 and TRBJ1-3; 10 nucleotides match TRBD1. The CDR3 runs to 16 residues. Germline CDR1 and CDR2: SEHNR and FQNEAQ (reference sequence). The ends lost 5 bases at V and 0 bases at J; junction bases unmatched: 4. The chain's CDR3 is CASSTRTGGSGNTIYF. DNA for the CDR3: TGTGCCAGCAGCACAAGGACAGGGGGCTCTGGAAACACCATATATTTT.

The genes are TRBV5-1 and TRBJ2-7; TRBD2 is a possible D gene (5 bases). Trimming stripped 4 bases from V and 0 bases from J, with 17 bases between. The V gene's germline CDR1 is SGHRS and CDR2 YFSETQ. The CDR3 contains 16 residues. The CDR3 is CASSPLTTEDSYEQYF. As DNA, the CDR3 is TGCGCCAGCAGCCCCCTGACCACGGAGGACTCCTACGAGCAGTACTTC. Based on the CDR3 plus reference TRBV5-1 and TRBJ2-7, the full variable domain is KAGVTQTPRYLIKTRGQQVTLSCSPISGHRSVSWYQQTPGQGLQFLFEYFSETQRNKGNFPGRFSGRQFSNSRSEMNVSTLELGDSALYLCASSPLTTEDSYEQYFGPGTRLTVT.

The CDR3 DNA is TGTGCCAGCAGGAAAGGACTGGCAAATGAGCAGTTCTTC. This sequence encodes CASRKGLANEQFF. The chain links TRBV11-2 to TRBJ2-1; maybe TRBD2 (5 bases). CDR3 length equals 13 residues. Trimming removed 6 bases at V and 7 bases at J, with 13 bases between. In germline, CDR1 is SGHAT, CDR2 FQNNGV.

The J gene is TRBJ2-7, the V gene TRBV18, with D unresolved. Trimming left V 3 bases short and J 4 bases short, with 7 bases between. The CDR3 contains 12 residues. Germline CDR1 reads KGHSH; CDR2 reads LQKENI. In DNA form, the CDR3 reads TGTGCCAGCTCACCGGAAGGATACGAGCAGTACTTC. This gives the protein CASSPEGYEQYF.

The chain joins TRBV5-5 to TRBJ2-2; D is possibly TRBD2 (6 bases). The V end was cut by 5 bases, the J end by 0 bases, with 14 bases between. CDR1 and CDR2 (germline): SGHKS, YYEKEE (reference sequence). The CDR3 covers 16 residues. The DNA for the CDR3 is TGTGCCAGCAGTCCTCGGGGGAGTCCGAACACCGGGGAGCTGTTTTTT. It codes for CASSPRGSPNTGELFF.

This chain connects TRBV5-5 to TRBJ2-5; possibly TRBD1 or TRBD2 for D (5 bases each). The germline V gene has CDR1 SGHKS and CDR2 YYEKEE (reference sequence). This CDR3 region has 14 residues. V dropped 4 bases and J dropped 4 bases, with 14 bases sitting between them. CDR3 nucleotide sequence: TGTGCCAGCAGCCCGGGGAGTGGGGGAGAGACCCAGTACTTC. Protein sequence: CASSPGSGGETQYF.

V and J are TRBV10-3 and TRBJ1-1; tentatively, D is TRBD1 (6 bases). Germline V gene data show CDR1 as ENHRY and CDR2 as SYGVKD. The V end lost 2 bases, the J end lost 2 bases, and 18 bases lay between the germline ends. The CDR3 runs to 17 residues. The CDR3 spells CAISEPTTRTVNTEAFF. CDR3 nucleotides: TGTGCCATCAGTGAGCCAACGACTCGGACAGTCAACACTGAAGCTTTCTTT.